The next 8 T cell receptor beta chains were all read from a single sample in a study of beta chain features in type 1 diabetes (dated by TCRdb to the late 2010s). Libraries came from the immunoSEQ multiplex PCR assay. The entire amount of isolated RNA was reverse transcribed using the High Capacity cDNA Reverse Transcription Kit, so the sequenced TCRB transcripts were expressed ones. The source is immuneACCESS, and TCRdb retained only in-frame sequences with V and J called. Part of the clones is not carried over; for the studies checked, unresolved V genes explain less than half of this, and the remainder is unexplained. A total of 810,000 or so clones appear in this sample, 15% to 20% of them only once. Of the sample, 0.02% to 0.03% is held by the ten largest clones. Input material: naive CD4+ T cells from blood. According to the study, the label for this sample's cell subset or site signals: true naive CD4+ T cells. Receptors originate from a woman under 30 in good health.

This clone was seen only a few times. This chain links TRBV9 with TRBJ2-5; the D is unclear. Germline CDR1 reads SGDLS; CDR2 reads YYNGEE. The CDR3 length is 14 residues. The V gene lost 0 bases and the J gene lost 1 base, with 7 bases spanning the gap. In DNA form, the CDR3 reads TGTGCCAGCAGCGTAGGTTCCCTCCAAGAGACCCAGTACTTC. Protein: CASSVGSLQETQYF.

The J gene is TRBJ2-3, the V gene TRBV7-8; D is uncertain. Germline CDR1 and CDR2: SGHVS and FQNEAQ. This CDR3 comprises 14 residues. Trimming left V 1 base short and J 2 bases short, with 7 bases between. CDR3 loop: CASSLVEFTDTQYF. CDR3 in DNA: TGTGCCAGCAGCTTAGTGGAGTTCACAGATACGCAGTATTTT. Together with reference TRBV7-8 and TRBJ2-3, the CDR3 gives the full variable domain: GAGVSQSPRYKVAKRGQDVALRCDPISGHVSLFWYQQALGQGPEFLTYFQNEAQLDKSGLPSDRFFAERPEGSVSTLKIQRTQQEDSAVYLCASSLVEFTDTQYFGPGTRLTVL.

The chain links TRBV6-5 to TRBJ2-7, with D tentatively TRBD1 or TRBD2 (7 bases each). Germline V gives CDR1 MNHEY, CDR2 SVGAGI. This CDR3 contains 15 residues. The V end was cut by 6 bases, the J end by 4 bases, with 19 bases between. The CDR3 reads CASRGGTASLYEQYF. CDR3 DNA sequence: TGTGCCAGCAGGGGAGGGACAGCATCGCTTTACGAGCAGTACTTC.

This clone was observed a handful of times. The V and J genes are TRBV2 and TRBJ2-4, with D perhaps matching TRBD1 (5 bases). The V gene's germline CDR1 is SNHLY and CDR2 FYNNEI. The CDR3 covers 14 residues. With 4 bases removed from V and 3 bases from J, the gap between germline ends came to 10 bases. CDR3 protein: CASSGDRGKNIQYF. Written as DNA, the CDR3 is TGTGCCAGCAGTGGTGACAGAGGCAAAAACATTCAGTACTTC.

There are a few counts of this clone. The chain couples TRBV11-2 to TRBJ2-5; 13 bases fit TRBD2. The CDR3 extends over 16 amino acids. The germline gives CDR1 SGHAT, CDR2 FQNNGV. J was trimmed by 6 bases and V by 7 bases; bases with no gene match: 11. CDR3 bases: TGTGCCAGCACCCTATTACTAGCGGGAGGGCCTCAGACCCAGTACTTC. This gives the protein CASTLLLAGGPQTQYF.

This sequence joins TRBV6-6 and TRBJ2-3; D remains unclear. From germline, CDR1 is MNHNY and CDR2 SVGAGI (reference sequence). The CDR3 runs to 14 residues. V lost 7 bases and J lost 2, with 13 bases in between. The CDR3 coding sequence is TGTGCCAGCAAGTGGAGCGAAGTCACAGATACGCAGTATTTT. It yields the protein CASKWSEVTDTQYF.

The chain combines TRBV4-2 with TRBJ1-1, with TRBD1 matching over 10 bases. The CDR3 spans 16 residues. Germline V gives CDR1 LGHNA, CDR2 YNFKEQ. Trimming removed 2 bases from V and 4 bases from J; junction bases left unmatched: 7. The CDR3 region is CASSQPTGQGVTEAFF. The CDR3 bases are TGTGCCAGCAGCCAACCTACCGGACAGGGGGTCACTGAAGCTTTCTTT.

The table lists this clone with a few counts. The junction departs from germline at one end; a sequencing error may be responsible. V and J are TRBV7-6 and TRBJ2-5, with D unresolved. The CDR3 has 12 amino acids. CDR1 and CDR2 (germline): SGHVS, FNYEAQ. CDR3 nucleotide sequence: TGTGCCAGCAGCGCCCCACAAGGGACCCAGTACTTC. This codes for CASSAPQGTQYF.